These 23 T cell receptor beta chains originate from one sample sequenced in a study of T cells after posttransplantation cyclophosphamide. Libraries were prepared by immunoSEQ multiplex PCR; TCRdb keeps only in-frame clonotypes and omits some of them. The sample shows under 30,000 clones, none of them appearing just once. Sequencing was carried out using PBMCs. These receptor sequences come from a woman aged 60-75 years in good health, CMV-negative, and a related stem cell transplant donor.

This clone was observed many times. The chain couples TRBV18 to TRBJ2-2; D is perhaps TRBD1 (6 bases). The V and J ends lost 4 bases and 7 bases respectively, with 10 bases between them. Germline values: CDR1 KGHSH, CDR2 LQKENI. This CDR3 region has 13 residues. The CDR3 spells CASSLQGIGELFF. CDR3 in DNA: TGTGCCAGCTCACTACAGGGAATCGGGGAGCTGTTTTTT.

This clone has a count of ten or more. This rearrangement joins TRBV12-3 or TRBV12-4 to TRBJ1-2; weak D call: TRBD1 (6 bases). The CDR3 spans 13 residues. Trimming removed 4 bases from V and 2 bases from J, with 8 bases in between. The CDR3, as DNA: TGTGCCAGCAGTTCTACAGGGAACTATGGCTACACCTTC. Translating it yields CASSSTGNYGYTF.

The chain is built from TRBV5-1 and TRBJ2-7; 9 bases are a match to TRBD1. The CDR3 is 14 amino acids. J gave up 5 bases and V 2 bases, and 5 bases lay outside the gene matches. CDR1 and CDR2 from the germline V gene are SGHRS and YFSETQ. The DNA of the CDR3 is TGCGCCAGCAGCTTAGTACAGGGGGCCAACGAGCAGTACTTC. Its translation is CASSLVQGANEQYF. The complete variable domain, with remaining parts taken from reference TRBV5-1 and TRBJ2-7, reads KAGVTQTPRYLIKTRGQQVTLSCSPISGHRSVSWYQQTPGQGLQFLFEYFSETQRNKGNFPGRFSGRQFSNSRSEMNVSTLELGDSALYLCASSLVQGANEQYFGPGTRLTVT.

This clone was seen at least ten times. This chain connects TRBV18 to TRBJ2-2; D is perhaps TRBD2 (6 bases). The germline V gene encodes CDR1 KGHSH and CDR2 LQKENI. There are 14 residues in the CDR3. V lost 5 bases to trimming and J lost 4 bases, with 11 bases between them. The CDR3 loop is CASSRLESTGELFF. The CDR3 DNA sequence: TGTGCCAGCTCAAGACTAGAGAGCACCGGGGAGCTGTTTTTT.

Only a few counts were recorded for this clone. The CDR3 sequence is CAWEETGETEAFF. The CDR3 DNA sequence: TGTGCCTGGGAGGAGACAGGGGAAACTGAAGCTTTCTTT. This chain connects TRBV30 to TRBJ1-1; 8 nucleotides align to TRBD1. The length of the CDR3 is 13 residues. Germline V CDR1 and CDR2: GTSNPN, SVGIG (reference sequence). V dropped 5 bases and J dropped 5; count of bases not matched to a gene: 7.

The sample holds many counts of this clone. The chain links TRBV5-1 to TRBJ2-7, with TRBD1 identical over 9 bases. Germline values: CDR1 SGHRS, CDR2 YFSETQ. The CDR3 is 13 amino acids. Unmatched junction bases numbered 2, after V lost 4 bases and J lost 3 bases. CDR3 sequence (DNA): TGCGCCAGCAGCCGGACAGGGGTCTACGAGCAGTACTTC. Encoded protein: CASSRTGVYEQYF.

This clone was found many times. The V gene is TRBV6-5, the J gene TRBJ1-1, with 7 bases fitting TRBD1. Germline loops: CDR1 MNHEY, CDR2 SVGAGI. The CDR3 length is 15 residues. With 0 bases clipped from V and 1 base from J, the junction kept 2 bases outside the gene matches. DNA of the CDR3: TGTGCCAGCAGTTACTCCGGACAGGCGAACACTGAAGCTTTCTTT. This sequence encodes CASSYSGQANTEAFF.

The chain links TRBV6-4 to TRBJ1-1; 7 bases match TRBD1. Germline CDR1 MRHNA, CDR2 SNTAGT. Trimming cost V 6 bases and J 3 bases; bases outside gene matches: 10. The CDR3 covers 15 residues. CDR3 DNA: TGTGCCAGCAGAGATACGGACAGGTTACACACTGAAGCTTTCTTT. This encodes CASRDTDRLHTEAFF.

Ten or more counts support this clone. V usage is TRBV7-2 and J usage is TRBJ1-5, with D possibly TRBD1 on 6 matching bases. Trimming cost V 4 bases and J 1 base, with 11 bases left between them. The CDR3 has 15 residues. CDR1 SGHTA and CDR2 FQGNSA come from the germline V gene. The CDR3 DNA reads TGTGCCAGCAGCTCCCCAGGGGTCAGCAATCAGCCCCAGCATTTT. Translation gives CASSSPGVSNQPQHF.

This clone showed up just a few times. The V call is TRBV5-1, the J call TRBJ2-3; 8 bases align to TRBD2. CDR1 is SGHRS, CDR2 YFSETQ, per germline. Trimming at V came to 1 base and at J to 0 bases, leaving 4 bases not matched to a gene. The length of the CDR3 is 16 residues. In DNA form, the CDR3 reads TGCGCCAGCAGCTTGCCACTAGCGGCTAGCACAGATACGCAGTATTTT. Its protein product is CASSLPLAASTDTQYF. Looking up the rest from reference TRBV5-1 and TRBJ2-3 gives the full variable domain: KAGVTQTPRYLIKTRGQQVTLSCSPISGHRSVSWYQQTPGQGLQFLFEYFSETQRNKGNFPGRFSGRQFSNSRSEMNVSTLELGDSALYLCASSLPLAASTDTQYFGPGTRLTVL.

This clone has at least ten counts. The V call is TRBV19, the J call TRBJ2-1; perhaps TRBD2 as D (7 bases). Germline-derived CDR1 and CDR2 are LNHDA and SQIVND (reference sequence). Deletions cut 5 bases from V and 4 bases from J, with 15 bases between. This CDR3 region has 15 residues. CDR3 loop: CASSARGAGYNEQFF. Written as DNA, the CDR3 is TGTGCCAGTAGTGCTCGGGGGGCGGGATACAATGAGCAGTTCTTC.

This clone was seen a handful of times. V and J are TRBV5-1 and TRBJ2-3; TRBD1 is a possible D gene (6 bases). CDR1 is SGHRS and CDR2 is YFSETQ in the germline V gene. The germline V and J ends were trimmed by 2 bases and 1 base, with 8 bases remaining between them. The CDR3 is 14 amino acids. The CDR3 sequence is CASSFEGGTDTQYF. CDR3 in DNA: TGCGCCAGCAGCTTTGAGGGGGGCACAGATACGCAGTATTTT.

The sample holds many counts of this clone. This chain connects TRBV7-6 to TRBJ2-1; 13 positions agree with TRBD2. CDR1 and CDR2 (germline): SGHVS, FNYEAQ. CDR3 size: 16 residues. J lost 5 bases, V lost 5 bases, and 6 bases had no gene match. Here the CDR3 DNA reads TGTGCCAGCAGCCGGACTAGCGGGGGACCACACAATGAGCAGTTCTTC. Its translation is CASSRTSGGPHNEQFF.

This clone was detected many times. The rearrangement links TRBV9 to TRBJ1-4; no clear D. There are 15 residues in the CDR3. V was shortened by 3 bases and J by 5 bases, with 14 bases between the two germline ends. Germline V gene lookup returns CDR1 SGDLS and CDR2 YYNGEE. The chain's CDR3 is CASSAFSGMNEKLFF. The CDR3 coding sequence is TGTGCCAGCAGCGCCTTTTCGGGGATGAATGAAAAACTGTTTTTT.

This clone came up many times. J is TRBJ1-5 and V is TRBV10-3; 9 nucleotides align to TRBD1. CDR3 size: 13 residues. Germline CDR1 is ENHRY and CDR2 is SYGVKD. Unmatched junction bases numbered 2, after V lost 6 bases and J lost 5 bases. This chain's CDR3 is CAISGDRDQPQHF. CDR3 DNA sequence: TGTGCCATCAGCGGGGACAGGGATCAGCCCCAGCATTTT.

This clone has a handful of counts. This chain connects TRBV7-9 to TRBJ1-2, with a weak D call TRBD1 (6 bases). The V and J ends lost 5 bases and 6 bases respectively, with 16 bases between them. Germline V gene lookup returns CDR1 SEHNR and CDR2 FQNEAQ (reference sequence). The length of the CDR3 is 14 residues. The CDR3 here is CASSPQSGGDGYTF. The CDR3 region has the DNA TGTGCCAGCAGCCCGCAATCTGGGGGCGATGGCTACACCTTC.

This clone was observed at least ten times. The V gene is TRBV19, the J gene TRBJ2-7; 13 positions match TRBD2. The trim removed 1 base at V and 3 bases at J, leaving 6 bases unmatched. Germline CDR1 and CDR2: LNHDA and SQIVND (reference sequence). The CDR3 has 17 residues. This chain's CDR3 is CASSIGRGLAGNYEQYF. The DNA of the CDR3 is TGTGCCAGTAGTATAGGGAGGGGACTAGCGGGGAACTACGAGCAGTACTTC.

This clone was detected ten times or more. The chain joins TRBV11-3 to TRBJ2-5; D is perhaps TRBD2 (5 bases). In germline, CDR1 is SGHNT, CDR2 YENEEA. The CDR3 has 14 amino acids. V shed 0 bases and J shed 5 bases, with 10 bases lying between them. The CDR3 protein is CASSLDDGGETQYF. CDR3 nucleotide sequence: TGTGCCAGCAGCTTAGATGACGGCGGGGAGACCCAGTACTTC.

This clone was seen at least ten times. The chain employs TRBV7-9 and TRBJ1-1; D is uncertain. Trimming stripped 3 bases from V and 4 bases from J, with 6 bases between. The CDR3 totals 12 residues. Germline-derived CDR1 and CDR2 are SEHNR and FQNEAQ (reference sequence). DNA for the CDR3: TGTGCCAGCAGCTTCGAGGCCACTGAAGCTTTCTTT. Amino acid sequence: CASSFEATEAFF.

This clone was observed many times. The germline gene is not matched at one end of the junction; a read error may be the cause. The V gene is TRBV7-7, the J gene TRBJ2-7; D possibly corresponds to TRBD1 (5 bases). This CDR3 comprises 13 residues. CDR1 is SSHAT and CDR2 is FNYEAQ in the germline V gene (reference sequence). CDR3 sequence reads: CASSRTLGGEQYF. In DNA form, the CDR3 reads TGTGCTAGCAGCCGGACATTGGGTGGCGAGCAGTACTTC.

This clone was observed a few times. The chain has TRBV5-1 and TRBJ2-5; TRBD1 aligns across 7 bases. J was trimmed by 4 bases and V by 4 bases; bases with no gene match: 7. The germline gives CDR1 SGHRS, CDR2 YFSETQ. This CDR3 region has 14 residues. Written as DNA, the CDR3 is TGCGCCAGCAGCCCCGGACAGGCGGGAGAGACCCAGTACTTC. Translated: CASSPGQAGETQYF. The entire variable domain, with the rest obtained from reference TRBV5-1 and TRBJ2-5, is as follows: KAGVTQTPRYLIKTRGQQVTLSCSPISGHRSVSWYQQTPGQGLQFLFEYFSETQRNKGNFPGRFSGRQFSNSRSEMNVSTLELGDSALYLCASSPGQAGETQYFGPGTRLLVL.

This clone has more than one count but fewer than ten. The J gene is TRBJ1-2, the V gene TRBV6-5, with D unresolved. The CDR3 runs to 14 residues. V dropped 6 bases and J dropped 2 bases, with 13 bases sitting between them. Germline V gives CDR1 MNHEY, CDR2 SVGAGI. For the CDR3, the DNA is TGTGCCAGCAGAGCAGCAACCGGGAACTATGGCTACACCTTC. This translates into CASRAATGNYGYTF.

The table lists this clone with many counts. This chain uses TRBV5-4 with TRBJ2-7; TRBD2 matches 9 bases. V shed 0 bases, J shed 4 bases, and the junction held 11 bases outside the gene matches. CDR1 and CDR2 from the germline V gene are SGHNT and YYREEE (reference sequence). The CDR3 has 17 residues. CDR3 sequence: CASSLGPPGLADYEQYF. The CDR3 bases are TGTGCCAGCAGCTTGGGACCTCCGGGACTAGCAGATTACGAGCAGTACTTC.